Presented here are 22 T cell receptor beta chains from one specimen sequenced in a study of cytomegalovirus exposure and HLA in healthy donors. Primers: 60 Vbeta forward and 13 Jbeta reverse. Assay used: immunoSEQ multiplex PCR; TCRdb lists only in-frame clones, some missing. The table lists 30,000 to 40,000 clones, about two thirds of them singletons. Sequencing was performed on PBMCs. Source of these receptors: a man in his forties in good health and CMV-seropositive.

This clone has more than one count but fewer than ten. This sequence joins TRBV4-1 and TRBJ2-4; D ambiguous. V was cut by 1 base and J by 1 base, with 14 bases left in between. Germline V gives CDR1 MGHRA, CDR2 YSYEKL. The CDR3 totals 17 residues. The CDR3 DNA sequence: TGCGCCAGCAGCCAAGGCGAGGAGCTTAGGGCCAAAAACATTCAGTACTTC. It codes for CASSQGEELRAKNIQYF.

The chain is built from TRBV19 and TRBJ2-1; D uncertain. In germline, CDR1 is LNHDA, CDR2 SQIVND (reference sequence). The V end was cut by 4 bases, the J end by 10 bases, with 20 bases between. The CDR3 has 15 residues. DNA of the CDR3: TGTGCCAGTAGTAATCCCGTCCCCCCACCTAAGGAGCAGTTCTTC. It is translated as CASSNPVPPPKEQFF.

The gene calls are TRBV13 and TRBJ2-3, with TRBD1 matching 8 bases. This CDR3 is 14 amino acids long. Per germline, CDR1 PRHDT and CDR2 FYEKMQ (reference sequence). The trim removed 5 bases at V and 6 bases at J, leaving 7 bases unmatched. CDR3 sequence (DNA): TGTGCCAGCAGCCCGGACAGGGAAAGGGATACGCAGTATTTT. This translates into CASSPDRERDTQYF.

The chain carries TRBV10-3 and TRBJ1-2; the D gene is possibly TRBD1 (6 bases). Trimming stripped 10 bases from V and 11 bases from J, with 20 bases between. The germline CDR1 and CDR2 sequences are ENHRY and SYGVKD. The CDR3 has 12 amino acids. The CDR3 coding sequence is TGTGCCACGGGGGGCCAGATAGGCTCATACACCTTC. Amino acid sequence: CATGGQIGSYTF.

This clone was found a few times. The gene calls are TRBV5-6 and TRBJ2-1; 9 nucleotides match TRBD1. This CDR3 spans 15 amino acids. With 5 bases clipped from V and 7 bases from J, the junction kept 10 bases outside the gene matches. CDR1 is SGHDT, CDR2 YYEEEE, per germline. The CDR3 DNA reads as TGTGCCAGCAGTTCCGGGACAGGGTTCTTTAATGAGCAGTTCTTC. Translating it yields CASSSGTGFFNEQFF.

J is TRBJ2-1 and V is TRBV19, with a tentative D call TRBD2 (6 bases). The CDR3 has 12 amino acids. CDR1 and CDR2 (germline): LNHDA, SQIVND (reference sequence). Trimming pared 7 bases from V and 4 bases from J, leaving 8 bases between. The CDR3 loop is CASTGTYNEQFF. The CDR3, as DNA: TGTGCCAGTACCGGGACTTACAATGAGCAGTTCTTC.

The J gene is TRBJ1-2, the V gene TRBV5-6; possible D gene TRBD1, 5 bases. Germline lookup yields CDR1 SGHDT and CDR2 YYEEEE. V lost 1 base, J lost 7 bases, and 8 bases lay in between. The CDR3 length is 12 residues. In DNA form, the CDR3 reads TGTGCCAGCAGCTTGTTGGGGGGTGGCTACACCTTC. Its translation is CASSLLGGGYTF.

CDR3 DNA: TGCGCCAGCAGCTTGACGGGAGCTAGCACAGATACGCAGTATTTT. This translates into CASSLTGASTDTQYF. The chain links TRBV5-1 to TRBJ2-3, with D possibly TRBD2 on 6 matching bases. Germline V CDR1 and CDR2: SGHRS, YFSETQ. The CDR3 spans 15 residues. Trimming stripped 1 base from V and 0 bases from J, with 9 bases between. The full variable domain, its missing parts supplied by reference TRBV5-1 and TRBJ2-3, is KAGVTQTPRYLIKTRGQQVTLSCSPISGHRSVSWYQQTPGQGLQFLFEYFSETQRNKGNFPGRFSGRQFSNSRSEMNVSTLELGDSALYLCASSLTGASTDTQYFGPGTRLTVL.

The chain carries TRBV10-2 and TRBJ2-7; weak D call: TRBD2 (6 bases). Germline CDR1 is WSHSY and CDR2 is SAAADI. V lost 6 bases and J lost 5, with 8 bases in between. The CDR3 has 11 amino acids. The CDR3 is CASSIADEQYF. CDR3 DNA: TGCGCCAGCAGCATAGCGGACGAGCAGTACTTC.

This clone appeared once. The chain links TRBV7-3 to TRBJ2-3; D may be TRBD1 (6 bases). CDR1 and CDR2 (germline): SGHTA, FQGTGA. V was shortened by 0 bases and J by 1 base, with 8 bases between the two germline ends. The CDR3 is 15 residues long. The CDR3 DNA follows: TGTGCCAGCAGCTTAACAGGGGGTGGCACAGATACGCAGTATTTT. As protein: CASSLTGGGTDTQYF.

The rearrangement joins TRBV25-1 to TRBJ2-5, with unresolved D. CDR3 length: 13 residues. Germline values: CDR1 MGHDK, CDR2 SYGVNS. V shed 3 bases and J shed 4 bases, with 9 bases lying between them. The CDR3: CASSDPVVETQYF. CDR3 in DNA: TGTGCCAGCAGTGATCCGGTAGTAGAGACCCAGTACTTC.

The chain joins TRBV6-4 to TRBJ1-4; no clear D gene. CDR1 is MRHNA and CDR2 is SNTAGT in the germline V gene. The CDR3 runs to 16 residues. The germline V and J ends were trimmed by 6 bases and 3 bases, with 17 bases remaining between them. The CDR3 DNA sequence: TGTGCCAGCAGGGTGGAGGGAGTAGTAGCTAATGAAAAACTGTTTTTT. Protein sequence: CASRVEGVVANEKLFF.

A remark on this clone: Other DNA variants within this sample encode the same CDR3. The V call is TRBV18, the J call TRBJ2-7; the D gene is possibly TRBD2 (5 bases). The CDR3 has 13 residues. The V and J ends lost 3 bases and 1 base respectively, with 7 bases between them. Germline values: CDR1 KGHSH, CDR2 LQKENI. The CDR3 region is CASSPPGSYEQYF. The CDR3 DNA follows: TGTGCCAGCTCACCGCCGGGATCCTACGAGCAGTACTTC.

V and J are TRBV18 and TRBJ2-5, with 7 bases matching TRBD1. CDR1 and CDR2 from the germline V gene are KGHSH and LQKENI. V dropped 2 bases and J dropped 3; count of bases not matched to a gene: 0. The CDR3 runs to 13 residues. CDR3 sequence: CASSPGTEETQYF. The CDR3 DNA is TGTGCCAGCTCACCAGGGACAGAAGAGACCCAGTACTTC.

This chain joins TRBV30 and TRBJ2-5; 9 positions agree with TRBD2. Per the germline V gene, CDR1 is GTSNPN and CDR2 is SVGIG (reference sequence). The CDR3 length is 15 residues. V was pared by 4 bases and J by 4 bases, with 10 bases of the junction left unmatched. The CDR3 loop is CAWKGGGGAGETQYF. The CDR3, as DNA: TGTGCCTGGAAAGGAGGCGGGGGGGCAGGAGAGACCCAGTACTTC.

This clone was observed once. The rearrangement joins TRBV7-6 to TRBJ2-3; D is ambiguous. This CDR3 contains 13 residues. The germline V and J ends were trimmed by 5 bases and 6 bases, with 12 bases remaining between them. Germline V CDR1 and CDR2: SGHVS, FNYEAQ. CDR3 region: CASSARLDDTQYF. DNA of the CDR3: TGTGCCAGCAGCGCACGATTAGATGATACGCAGTATTTT.

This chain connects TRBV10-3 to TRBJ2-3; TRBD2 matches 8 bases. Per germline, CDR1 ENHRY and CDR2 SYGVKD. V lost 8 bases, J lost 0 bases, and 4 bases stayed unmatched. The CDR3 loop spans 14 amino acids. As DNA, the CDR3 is TGTGCCATCTCAGCGGGGGTTAGCACAGATACGCAGTATTTT. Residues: CAISAGVSTDTQYF.

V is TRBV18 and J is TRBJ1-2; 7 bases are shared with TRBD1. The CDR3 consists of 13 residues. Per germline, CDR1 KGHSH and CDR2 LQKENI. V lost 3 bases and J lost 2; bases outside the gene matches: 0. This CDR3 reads CASSPDRNYGYTF. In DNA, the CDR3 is TGTGCCAGCTCACCGGACAGGAACTATGGCTACACCTTC.

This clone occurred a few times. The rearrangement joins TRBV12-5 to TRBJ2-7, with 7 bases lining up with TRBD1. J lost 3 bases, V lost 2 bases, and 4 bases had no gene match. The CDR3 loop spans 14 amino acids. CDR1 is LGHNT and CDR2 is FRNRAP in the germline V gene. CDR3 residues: CASGLSRGYYEQYF. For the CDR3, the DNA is TGTGCTAGTGGTTTGTCCAGGGGGTACTACGAGCAGTACTTC.

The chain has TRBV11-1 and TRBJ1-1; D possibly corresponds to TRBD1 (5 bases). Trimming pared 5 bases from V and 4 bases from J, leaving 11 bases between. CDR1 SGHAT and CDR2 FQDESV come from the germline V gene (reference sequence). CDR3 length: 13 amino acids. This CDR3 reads CASSTRGGTEAFF. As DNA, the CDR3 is TGTGCCAGCAGCACCCGGGGGGGCACTGAAGCTTTCTTT.

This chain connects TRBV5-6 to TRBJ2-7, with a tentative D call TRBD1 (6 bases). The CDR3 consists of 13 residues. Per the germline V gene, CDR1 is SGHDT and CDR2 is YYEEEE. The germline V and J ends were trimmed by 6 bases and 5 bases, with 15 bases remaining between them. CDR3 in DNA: TGTGCCAGCACAGGCGCAGGGGCTAACGAGCAGTACTTC. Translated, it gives CASTGAGANEQYF.

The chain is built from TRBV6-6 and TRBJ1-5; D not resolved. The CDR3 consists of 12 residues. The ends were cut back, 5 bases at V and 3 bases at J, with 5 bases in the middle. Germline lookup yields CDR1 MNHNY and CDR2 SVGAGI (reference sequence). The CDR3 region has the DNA TGTGCCAGCAGTCCCAACAATCAGCCCCAGCATTTT. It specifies CASSPNNQPQHF.